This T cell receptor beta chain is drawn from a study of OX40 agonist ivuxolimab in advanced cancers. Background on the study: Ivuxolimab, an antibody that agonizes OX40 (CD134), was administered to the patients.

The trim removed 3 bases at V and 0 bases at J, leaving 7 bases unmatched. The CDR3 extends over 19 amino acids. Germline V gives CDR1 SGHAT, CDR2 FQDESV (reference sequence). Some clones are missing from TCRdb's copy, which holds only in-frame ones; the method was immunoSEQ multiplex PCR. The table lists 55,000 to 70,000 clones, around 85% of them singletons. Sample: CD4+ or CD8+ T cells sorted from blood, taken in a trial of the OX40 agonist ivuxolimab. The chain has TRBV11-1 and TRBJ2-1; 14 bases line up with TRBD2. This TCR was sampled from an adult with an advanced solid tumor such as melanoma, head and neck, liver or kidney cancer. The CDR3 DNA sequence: TGTGCCAGCAGCTTGGGACTAGCGGGAGAACCAAGCTCCTACAATGAGCAGTTCTTC. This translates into CASSLGLAGEPSSYNEQFF. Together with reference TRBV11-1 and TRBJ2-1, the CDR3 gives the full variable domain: EAEVAQSPRYKITEKSQAVAFWCDPISGHATLYWYRQILGQGPELLVQFQDESVVDDSQLPKDRFSAERLKGVDSTLKIQPAELGDSAMYLCASSLGLAGEPSSYNEQFFGPGTRLTVL.